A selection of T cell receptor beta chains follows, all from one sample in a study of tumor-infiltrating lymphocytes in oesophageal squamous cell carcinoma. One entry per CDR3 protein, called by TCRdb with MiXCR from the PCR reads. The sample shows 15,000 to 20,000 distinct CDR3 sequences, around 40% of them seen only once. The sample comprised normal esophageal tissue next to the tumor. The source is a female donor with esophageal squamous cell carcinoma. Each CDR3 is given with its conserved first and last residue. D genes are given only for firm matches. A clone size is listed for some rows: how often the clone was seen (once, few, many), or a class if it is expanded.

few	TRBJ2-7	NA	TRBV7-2	TGTGCCAGCAGCTTAGGGGCTGGGCGCGAGCAGTACTTT	CASSLGAGREQYF
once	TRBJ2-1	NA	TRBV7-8	TGTGCCAGCAGCTCACAGTTCTTC	CASSSQFF
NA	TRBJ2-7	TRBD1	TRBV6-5	TGTGCCAGCAGTTTGGGACAGCAAAGCTACGAGCAGTACTTC	CASSLGQQSYEQYF
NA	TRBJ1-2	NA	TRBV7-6	TGTGCCAGCAGCTTAGCGCAGGGATCTAACTATGGCTACACCTTC	CASSLAQGSNYGYTF
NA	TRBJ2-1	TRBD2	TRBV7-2	TGTGCCAGCAGCCCTAGCGGGGGTTCCTACAATGAGCAGTTCTTC	CASSPSGGSYNEQFF
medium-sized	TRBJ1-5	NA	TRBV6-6	TGTGCCAGCAGTTACGTGGAAGGGCCCGGCAATCAGCCCCAGCATTTT	CASSYVEGPGNQPQHF
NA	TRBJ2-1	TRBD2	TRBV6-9	TGTGCCAGCAGTTTCCAAGCGGGAGTTTACAATGAGCAGTTCTTC	CASSFQAGVYNEQFF
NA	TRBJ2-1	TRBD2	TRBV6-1	TGTGCCAGCAGTCGGGACTACACTAACAATGAGCAGTTCTTC	CASSRDYTNNEQFF
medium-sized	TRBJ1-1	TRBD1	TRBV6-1	TGTGCCAGCAGTAAACAGGGGTTGACTGAAGCTTTCTTT	CASSKQGLTEAFF
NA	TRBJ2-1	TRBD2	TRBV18	TGTGCCAGCTCACCGACTAGCGGGAGTACGAATGAGCAGTTCTTC	CASSPTSGSTNEQFF
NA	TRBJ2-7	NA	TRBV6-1	TGTGCCAGCAGTGCTTCTTGGGGGCACTACGAGCAGTACTTC	CASSASWGHYEQYF
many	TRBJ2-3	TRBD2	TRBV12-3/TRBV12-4	TGTGCCAGCAGTTTTAGGACTAGCGGGAGCAGTGGAGATACGCAGTATTTT	CASSFRTSGSSGDTQYF